This record covers a single T cell receptor beta chain. The V and J ends lost 6 bases and 0 bases, in that order; junction bases with no gene match: 7. CDR1 is SGDLS, CDR2 YYNGEE, per germline. CDR3 length equals 15 residues. The sample belongs to a study of cytomegalovirus exposure and HLA in healthy donors. The PCR used 60 Vbeta and 13 Jbeta primers. TCRdb's table, derived via immunoSEQ multiplex PCR, lists solely in-frame clones and lacks some. The table lists around 100,000 clones, around three quarters of them singletons. The V call is TRBV9, the J call TRBJ2-7; 9 bases map to TRBD2. The origin of this receptor is a woman between 18 and 30 years old in good health and CMV-seropositive. Sequencing was performed on PBMCs. The CDR3 sequence: CASTRGTSSSYEQYF. The CDR3 nucleotides are TGTGCCAGCACCAGGGGGACTAGCTCCTCCTACGAGCAGTACTTC.